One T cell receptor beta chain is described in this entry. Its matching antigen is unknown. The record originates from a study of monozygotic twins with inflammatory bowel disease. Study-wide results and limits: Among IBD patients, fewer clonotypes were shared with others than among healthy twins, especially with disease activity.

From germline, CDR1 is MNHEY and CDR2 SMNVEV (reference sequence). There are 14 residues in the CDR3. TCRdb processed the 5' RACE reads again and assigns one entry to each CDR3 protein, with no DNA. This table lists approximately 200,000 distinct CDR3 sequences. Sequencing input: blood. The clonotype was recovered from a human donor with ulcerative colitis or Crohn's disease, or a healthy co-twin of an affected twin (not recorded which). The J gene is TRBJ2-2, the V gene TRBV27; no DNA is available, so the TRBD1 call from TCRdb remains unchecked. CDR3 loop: CASSWGFYTGELFF.